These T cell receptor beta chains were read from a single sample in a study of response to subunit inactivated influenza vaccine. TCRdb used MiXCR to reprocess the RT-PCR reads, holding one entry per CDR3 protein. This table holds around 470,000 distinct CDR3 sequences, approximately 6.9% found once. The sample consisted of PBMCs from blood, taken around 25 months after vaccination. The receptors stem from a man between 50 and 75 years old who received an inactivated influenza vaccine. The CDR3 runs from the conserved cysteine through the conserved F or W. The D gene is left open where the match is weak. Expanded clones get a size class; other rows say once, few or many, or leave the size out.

CASSPGTSGRLVDTQYF	TGTGCCAGCAGCCCCGGGACTAGCGGGAGGTTGGTAGATACGCAGTATTTT	TRBV7-2	TRBJ2-3	few	TRBD2	17
CASSPTGRLGEKLFF	TGTGCCAGCAGCCCAACAGGGAGGTTGGGTGAAAAACTGTTTTTT	TRBV28	TRBJ1-4	many	NA	15
CASSSRGQGPSYEQYF	TGTGCCAGCAGTTCTCGCGGACAGGGGCCCTCCTACGAGCAGTACTTC	TRBV6-5	TRBJ2-7	NA	TRBD1	16
CASTSSGGQDTQYF	TGTGCCAGCACCTCTAGCGGGGGACAAGATACGCAGTATTTT	TRBV9	TRBJ2-3	NA	TRBD2	14
CASSPLDNNNYNEQFF	TGTGCCAGCAGTCCCCTAGACAATAACAACTACAATGAGCAGTTCTTC	TRBV7-8	TRBJ2-1	many	NA	16
CASSFMAGALNEQFF	TGTGCCAGCAGTTTTATGGCGGGAGCTCTCAATGAGCAGTTCTTC	TRBV12-3/TRBV12-4	TRBJ2-1	NA	TRBD2	15
CASSQDRRGWGTDTQYF	TGCGCCAGCAGCCAAGATCGGAGGGGGTGGGGCACAGATACGCAGTATTTT	TRBV4-3	TRBJ2-3	many	NA	17
CASSRNRRGGQETQYF	TGCGCCAGCAGCCGAAACCGCCGGGGGGGCCAAGAGACCCAGTACTTC	TRBV4-3	TRBJ2-5	NA	TRBD2	16
CASGKDGGLFTEAFF	TGCGCCAGCGGAAAAGATGGGGGCTTATTTACTGAAGCTTTCTTT	TRBV5-1	TRBJ1-1	few	NA	15
CSSRSHSPLHF	TGCAGTTCACGCTCCCATTCACCCCTCCACTTT	TRBV20-1	TRBJ1-6	many	NA	11
CASSLFSGASTGELFF	TGTGCCAGCAGTTTGTTTTCAGGGGCAAGTACCGGGGAGCTGTTTTTT	TRBV12-3/TRBV12-4	TRBJ2-2	few	NA	16
CASSEGHYGYTF	TGTGCCAGCAGTGAGGGCCACTATGGCTACACCTTC	TRBV25-1	TRBJ1-2	many	NA	12
CASSYSAGDKNIQYF	TGTGCCAGCAGTTACTCGGCCGGGGACAAAAACATTCAGTACTTC	TRBV6-2/TRBV6-3	TRBJ2-4	few	NA	15
CASSPRQGLRIRAKNIQYF	TGTGCCAGCAGCCCGCGACAGGGCCTTCGCATAAGGGCCAAAAACATTCAGTACTTC	TRBV11-1	TRBJ2-4	few	TRBD1	19
CASSPLERTGHFFQPQHF	TGTGCCAGCAGTCCCCTTGAAAGGACAGGACATTTTTTCCAGCCCCAGCATTTT	TRBV28	TRBJ1-5	NA	TRBD1	18
CSAPGTSGGVTGELFF	TGCAGTGCTCCCGGGACTAGCGGGGGAGTAACCGGGGAGCTGTTTTTT	TRBV20-1	TRBJ2-2	NA	TRBD2	16
CASRWTGGHSGANVLTF	TGTGCCAGCAGGTGGACAGGGGGCCACTCTGGGGCCAACGTCCTGACTTTC	TRBV12-3/TRBV12-4	TRBJ2-6	NA	TRBD1	17
CSVVGAGVSYEQYF	TGCAGCGTCGTGGGGGCAGGGGTCTCCTACGAGCAGTACTTC	TRBV29-1	TRBJ2-7	few	NA	14
CATSRDSGRTGSYEQYF	TGTGCCACCAGCAGAGATTCGGGCCGGACAGGCTCCTACGAGCAGTACTTC	TRBV15	TRBJ2-7	many	TRBD1	17
CASSLLGGPYNEQFF	TGTGCCAGCAGCTTATTGGGTGGTCCCTACAATGAGCAGTTCTTC	TRBV7-9	TRBJ2-1	NA	NA	15
CASSPALGAQPQHF	TGTGCCAGCAGCCCCGCGCTAGGGGCCCAGCCCCAGCATTTT	TRBV3-1	TRBJ1-5	many	NA	14
CASSLAQTGRAETQYF	TGTGCCAGCAGCTTAGCCCAGACAGGGAGGGCAGAGACCCAGTACTTC	TRBV11-2	TRBJ2-5	NA	NA	16
CASSLDEEQFF	TGTGCCAGCAGCTTAGATGAAGAGCAGTTCTTC	TRBV7-9	TRBJ2-1	NA	NA	11
CSAAPRSGNTIYF	TGCAGTGCTGCCCCTCGCTCTGGAAACACCATATATTTT	TRBV20-1	TRBJ1-3	NA	NA	13
CASSSAGGAATQYF	TGTGCCAGCAGCTCAGCGGGAGGGGCCGCTACGCAGTATTTT	TRBV7-9	TRBJ2-3	few	TRBD2	14
CASSFTGGFSYEQYF	TGTGCCAGCAGTTTCACGGGCGGGTTCTCCTACGAGCAGTACTTC	TRBV12-3/TRBV12-4	TRBJ2-7	few	NA	15